This TCR beta chain was captured in a study of OX40 agonist ivuxolimab in advanced cancers. General study findings and limits: Averaging showed that CD8+ T cells had more expanded clones than CD4+ did.

Of note for this clone: Its antigen is not known.

The assay was immunoSEQ multiplex PCR, and TCRdb's table has in-frame clones only and misses some. The sample has roughly 70,000 clones, around 83% seen once; the top ten hold about 0.41%. Source: CD4+ or CD8+ T cells sorted from blood, taken in a trial of the OX40 agonist ivuxolimab. This clonotype was sampled from an adult with an advanced solid tumor such as melanoma, head and neck, liver or kidney cancer.

CDR3 bases: TGTGCCAGCAGCTCTCCCGGGACAGGGGGCGTCGACTATGGCTACACCTTC. Translation: CASSSPGTGGVDYGYTF. This chain connects TRBV11-2 to TRBJ1-2, with 12 bases aligning to TRBD1. Germline trimming cut 4 bases from V and 3 bases from J; bases unmatched to any gene: 9. The CDR3 consists of 17 residues. The germline gives CDR1 SGHAT, CDR2 FQNNGV.